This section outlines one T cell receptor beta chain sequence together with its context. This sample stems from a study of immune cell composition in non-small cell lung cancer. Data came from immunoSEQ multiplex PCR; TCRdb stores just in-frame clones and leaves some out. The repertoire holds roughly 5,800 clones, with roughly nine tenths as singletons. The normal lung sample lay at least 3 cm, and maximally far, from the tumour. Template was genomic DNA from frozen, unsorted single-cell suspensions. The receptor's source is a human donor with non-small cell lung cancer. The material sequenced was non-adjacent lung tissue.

The CDR3 protein is CATGQGAIDEQFF. The CDR3 region has the DNA TGTGCCACTGGACAGGGGGCTATCGATGAGCAGTTCTTC. V and J are TRBV10-3 and TRBJ2-1; 11 nucleotides agree with TRBD1. V dropped 10 bases and J dropped 8; count of bases not matched to a gene: 7. CDR1 and CDR2 (germline): ENHRY, SYGVKD. The CDR3 length is 13 residues.